One sample yielded the 25 T cell receptor beta chains listed below, sequenced in a study of blood T cells in healthy people across ages. Primers used in a second PCR of roughly 7 to 11 cycles were a sample-barcoded 5' primer and a J-beta primer mix. TCRdb re-analysed the 5' RACE reads in MiXCR, keeping a single row per CDR3 protein. The sample holds over 700,000 distinct CDR3 sequences, more than 20% seen once. These data also formed part of another study, on T cells of mothers and their children.

The specimen sequenced was blood. Receptors originate from a boy between 5 and 17 years old in good health.

This chain joins TRBV19 and TRBJ2-7; 11 nucleotides align to TRBD1. CDR3 length: 15 amino acids. V lost 5 bases, J lost 3 bases, and 6 bases stayed unmatched. Looked up from germline, CDR1 is LNHDA and CDR2 is SQIVND (reference sequence). In DNA, the CDR3 is TGTGCCAGTAGTCCCGGACAGGGGGCCTTCTACGAGCAGTACTTC. Its translation: CASSPGQGAFYEQYF.

This clonotype showed up just a few times. V gene TRBV19 combines with J gene TRBJ1-2; 7 bases fit TRBD1. CDR1 LNHDA and CDR2 SQIVND come from the germline V gene (reference sequence). This CDR3 spans 14 amino acids. The V and J ends lost 4 bases and 7 bases, in that order; junction bases with no gene match: 9. The CDR3 DNA sequence: TGTGCCAGTAGTAGCGCCCGGACAGGAGTTGGCTACACCTTC. Protein: CASSSARTGVGYTF.

The chain combines TRBV20-1 with TRBJ2-4; D gene ambiguous. Deletions cut 7 bases from V and 8 bases from J, with 12 bases between. Germline V gene data show CDR1 as DFQATT and CDR2 as SNEGSKA (reference sequence). The CDR3 spans 11 residues. This CDR3 reads CSVIHGDIQYF. The CDR3 DNA reads TGCAGTGTGATTCATGGTGACATTCAGTACTTC.

In this sample, this clonotype turned up many times. At one boundary the junction diverges from the germline segment, which might be a read error. The chain recombines TRBV7-9 with TRBJ2-5; 7 positions agree with TRBD1. The CDR3 has 14 residues. Germline lookup yields CDR1 SEHNR and CDR2 FQNEAQ (reference sequence). Here the CDR3 DNA reads TGCGCCAGCAGCTTACAGGGGATCCAAGAGACCCAGTACTTC. Its protein product is CASSLQGIQETQYF.

The genes are TRBV19 and TRBJ1-1; D is perhaps TRBD1 (5 bases). Between the trimmed V and J ends, which lost 1 base and 1 base, there was a span of 10 bases. The CDR3 spans 15 residues. CDR1 and CDR2 from the germline V gene are LNHDA and SQIVND (reference sequence). The CDR3 bases are TGTGCCAGTAGTATAGTAGGGGTTCGGAACACTGAAGCTTTCTTT. Encoded protein: CASSIVGVRNTEAFF.

The chain joins TRBV28 to TRBJ2-1; D remains ambiguous. CDR1 is MDHEN and CDR2 is SYDVKM in the germline V gene. The CDR3 is 11 residues long. Trimming took off 6 bases at V and 8 bases at J, with 8 bases between the two ends. This chain's CDR3 is CASSAPHEQFF. The CDR3 nucleotides are TGTGCCAGCAGCGCACCTCATGAGCAGTTCTTC.

This clonotype was counted only a few times. This chain links TRBV7-3 with TRBJ2-5, with unresolved D. The J call is in doubt because the DNA end fits TRBJ2-1 better. CDR3 length: 13 residues. CDR1 is SGHTA, CDR2 FQGTGA, per germline. CDR3 in DNA: TGTGCCAGCAGCCCCCTCAGTGGGAATGAGCAGTTCTTC. Its protein is CASSPLSGNEQFF.

The V and J genes are TRBV14 and TRBJ2-5; D unresolved. V was pared by 5 bases and J by 4 bases, with 8 bases between. The germline gives CDR1 SGHDN, CDR2 FVKESK. The CDR3 is 12 amino acids. The CDR3 loop is CASSNIGETQYF. CDR3 DNA sequence: TGTGCCAGCAGCAATATCGGAGAGACCCAGTACTTC. Supplemented by reference TRBV14 and TRBJ2-5, the full variable domain reads EAGVTQFPSHSVIEKGQTVTLRCDPISGHDNLYWYRRVMGKEIKFLLHFVKESKQDESGMPNNRFLAERTGGTYSTLKVQPAELEDSGVYFCASSNIGETQYFGPGTRLLVL.

This clonotype has a count of ten or more. The chain links TRBV20-1 to TRBJ2-5, with 11 bases that match TRBD2. This CDR3 has 14 amino acids. V trimming: 6 bases; J trimming: 4 bases; junction bases outside the gene matches: 7. Germline lookup yields CDR1 DFQATT and CDR2 SNEGSKA (reference sequence). The CDR3 DNA reads TGCAGTGCCACTAGCGGGGGCCTCGCAGAGACCCAGTACTTC. Translating gives CSATSGGLAETQYF.

The V gene is TRBV4-2, the J gene TRBJ2-5; D is perhaps TRBD1 or TRBD2 (5 bases each). TRBJ2-7 matches the DNA end more closely, so the J call is doubtful. Germline assignment: CDR1 LGHNA and CDR2 YNFKEQ. The CDR3 length is 14 residues. The CDR3 DNA is TGTGCCAGCAGCCAAGGAGGGGCAGGATACGAGCAGTACTTC. It is translated as CASSQGGAGYEQYF.

In this sample, this clonotype turned up a few times. The chain has TRBV25-1 and TRBJ2-3; possible D gene TRBD2, 5 bases. V was cut by 5 bases and J by 0 bases, with 9 bases left in between. This CDR3 spans 14 amino acids. Germline V lookup: CDR1 MGHDK, CDR2 SYGVNS. Written as DNA, the CDR3 is TGTGCCAGCAGTCTACTAGGAAGCACAGATACGCAGTATTTT. Protein: CASSLLGSTDTQYF.

For this clonotype: Without the conserved terminal phenylalanine or tryptophan, this CDR3 likely stems from a read error. This chain links TRBV18 with TRBJ2-1; maybe TRBD1 (5 bases). With the DNA end fitting TRBJ2-7 better, the J assignment may be wrong. Germline CDR1 and CDR2: KGHSH and LQKENI. CDR3 length: 15 amino acids. CDR3 region: CASSPYSQGGNEQYY. The CDR3 DNA reads as TGTGCCAGCTCACCATACTCTCAGGGTGGCAACGAGCAGTACTAC.

J is TRBJ2-7 and V is TRBV5-1, with TRBD2 identical over 11 bases. Trimming cost V 2 bases and J 3 bases; bases outside gene matches: 13. CDR1 SGHRS and CDR2 YFSETQ come from the germline V gene. The CDR3 is made up of 18 amino acids. The CDR3 is CASSFPTGTSGGVYEQYF. In DNA form, the CDR3 reads TGCGCCAGCAGCTTCCCTACAGGGACTAGCGGAGGGGTCTACGAGCAGTACTTC.

The chain carries TRBV4-2 and TRBJ2-2; 10 positions match TRBD2. Unmatched junction bases numbered 6, after V lost 1 base and J lost 7 bases. CDR1 is LGHNA, CDR2 YNFKEQ, per germline. This CDR3 is 16 amino acids long. The CDR3 loop is CASSQVLAGGVGELFF. DNA for the CDR3: TGTGCCAGCAGCCAAGTTTTAGCGGGGGGCGTCGGGGAGCTGTTTTTT.

This clonotype has only a few counts. J is TRBJ1-2 and V is TRBV5-1; possibly TRBD1 for D (6 bases). V lost 3 bases and J lost 4, with 10 bases in between. Germline V lookup: CDR1 SGHRS, CDR2 YFSETQ. The CDR3 spans 13 residues. The CDR3 bases are TGCGCCAGCAGCTGGCCGGACAGCTATGGCTACACCTTC. Residues: CASSWPDSYGYTF.

This clonotype was counted a few times. The junction differs from germline at one of its ends, possibly a read error. V and J are TRBV28 and TRBJ1-2; D is possibly TRBD1 (5 bases). The germline V gene encodes CDR1 MDHEN and CDR2 SYDVKM. CDR3 length equals 14 residues. CDR3 nucleotides: TGCGCCAGCAAGGGACGGGGGTCCACCTCAGGGTACACCTTC. It translates to CASKGRGSTSGYTF.

This clonotype was found a few times. The chain links TRBV5-1 to TRBJ2-1; D is unclear. The CDR3 has 17 amino acids. In germline, CDR1 is SGHRS, CDR2 YFSETQ. Trimming took 3 bases from V and 0 from J, leaving 16 bases between them. The CDR3 loop reads CASSSPNDPSSYNEQFF. DNA of the CDR3: TGCGCCAGCAGCTCTCCTAATGACCCTAGCTCCTACAATGAGCAGTTCTTC. The full variable domain, with the rest looked up from reference TRBV5-1 and TRBJ2-1, is KAGVTQTPRYLIKTRGQQVTLSCSPISGHRSVSWYQQTPGQGLQFLFEYFSETQRNKGNFPGRFSGRQFSNSRSEMNVSTLELGDSALYLCASSSPNDPSSYNEQFFGPGTRLTVL.

The chain joins TRBV6-2 or TRBV6-3 to TRBJ1-5; the D is unclear. Per the germline V gene, CDR1 is MNHEY and CDR2 is SVGEGT. This CDR3 comprises 16 residues. Trimming stripped 8 bases from V and 3 bases from J, with 20 bases between. The CDR3 region is CASSRSGLPANQPQHF. CDR3 bases: TGTGCCAGCTCTAGATCGGGATTGCCTGCCAATCAGCCCCAGCATTTT.

This clonotype has a handful of counts. This chain connects TRBV5-1 to TRBJ2-5; 11 bases are a match to TRBD2. Germline loops: CDR1 SGHRS, CDR2 YFSETQ. With V trimmed by 0 bases and J by 5 bases, 6 bases remained unmatched. The CDR3 sequence is 16 residues long. Here the CDR3 reads CASSLVLAGDGETQYF. CDR3 DNA sequence: TGCGCCAGCAGCTTGGTACTAGCGGGAGACGGTGAGACCCAGTACTTC.

The chain has TRBV4-3 and TRBJ2-7; D not certain. The CDR3 is 16 amino acids. Trimming shortened V by 2 bases and J by 5 bases, and 19 bases separated the two germline ends. CDR1 is LGHNA, CDR2 YSLEER, per germline. CDR3 region: CASSQQWRGPGDEQYF. The CDR3 DNA reads as TGCGCCAGCAGCCAACAATGGCGAGGACCTGGGGACGAGCAGTACTTC.

The genes are TRBV7-2 and TRBJ2-5; D gene uncertain. TRBJ2-7 explains the end of the DNA better; the J call may be wrong. The CDR3 is made up of 16 amino acids. The germline gives CDR1 SGHTA, CDR2 FQGNSA. As DNA, the CDR3 is TGTGCCAGCAGAGTGCGCGTGGGCTACTCGTCCTACGAGCAGTACTTC. As protein: CASRVRVGYSSYEQYF.

This clonotype has only a few counts. V usage is TRBV4-1 and J usage is TRBJ1-4, with D unresolved. This CDR3 is 14 amino acids long. Trimming shortened V by 6 bases and J by 3 bases, and 11 bases separated the two germline ends. CDR1 is MGHRA and CDR2 is YSYEKL in the germline V gene. CDR3 nucleotide sequence: TGCGCCAGCAGTGCCGAAGTATCTAATGAAAAACTGTTTTTT. The encoded protein is CASSAEVSNEKLFF.

V and J are TRBV7-2 and TRBJ2-7; D is tentatively TRBD1 or TRBD2 (5 bases each). This CDR3 is built from 15 residues. The ends were cut back, 4 bases at V and 2 bases at J, with 15 bases in the middle. Per germline, CDR1 SGHTA and CDR2 FQGNSA. CDR3 sequence: CASSWDRDPAYEQYF. CDR3 sequence (DNA): TGTGCCAGCAGCTGGGACCGGGACCCCGCCTACGAGCAGTACTTC.

This clonotype has more than one count but fewer than ten. V is TRBV9 and J is TRBJ2-5, with TRBD1 as a possible D gene (6 bases). The CDR3 is made up of 15 amino acids. Germline CDR1 is SGDLS and CDR2 is YYNGEE. V was cut by 3 bases and J by 5 bases, with 17 bases left in between. The CDR3 reads CASSANRDSSETQYF. The DNA of the CDR3 is TGTGCCAGCAGCGCGAACAGGGATTCTTCGGAGACCCAGTACTTC.

This clonotype showed up just a few times. The rearrangement uses TRBV19 and TRBJ2-5; a possible D gene is TRBD1 (5 bases). The J call may be mistaken, given a closer DNA end match to TRBJ2-7. Germline CDR1 reads LNHDA; CDR2 reads SQIVND (reference sequence). The CDR3 covers 14 residues. The CDR3 spells CASSMGRVLDEQYF. CDR3 nucleotide sequence: TGTGCCAGTAGTATGGGCAGGGTATTGGACGAGCAGTACTTC.